This T cell receptor (beta chain) was identified during a study of blood T cell repertoires in COVID-19. Across the whole study: Donors in the United States, Italy and Spain gave samples during acute or convalescent COVID-19. From T cells, B-cell-depleted T cells, or PBMCs came the material, which was cDNA or gDNA.

Data came from immunoSEQ multiplex PCR; TCRdb stores just in-frame clones and leaves some out. This sample carries roughly 71,000 clones, 88% of them seen once, and the ten largest clones take approximately 29%. Trimming left V 0 bases short and J 4 bases short, with 8 bases between. CDR1 and CDR2 from the germline V gene are SGHKS and YYEKEE (reference sequence). The CDR3 is 13 residues long. The sequence derives from a man in his fifties with acute or convalescent COVID-19. The sequencing input was peripheral blood. This rearrangement joins TRBV5-5 to TRBJ2-7; no definite D call. The CDR3 protein is CASSLGWLYEQYF. The CDR3 DNA reads as TGTGCCAGCAGCTTGGGTTGGCTTTACGAGCAGTACTTC.